The 3 T cell receptor beta chains given below trace back to one sample, sequenced in a study of molecular identifiers for immune sequencing clone quantification. Each CDR3 protein gets one entry after TCRdb re-called the PCR reads with MiXCR. In the table there are more than 85,000 distinct CDR3 sequences, under 40% of which are singletons. Sequenced sample: naive CD8+ T cells from blood, with Jurkat cell RNA spiked in. Subset noted: FACS-sorted CD8+CD4-CCR7+CD45RA+ naive T cells. These receptor sequences come from a human donor in good health. Some libraries in this study had Jurkat cell RNA spiked in.

This clonotype was detected only a few times. The chain links TRBV7-9 to TRBJ2-5; 12 bases match TRBD2. This CDR3 has 19 amino acids. Germline lookup yields CDR1 SEHNR and CDR2 FQNEAQ (reference sequence). The J segment lost 4 bases and the V segment lost 4 bases, leaving 16 bases of the junction unmatched. The CDR3 coding sequence is TGTGCCAGCAGCTCCCCGCTTCACGCTAGCGGGAGGGAGTTAGAGACCCAGTACTTC. This encodes CASSSPLHASGRELETQYF.

There are a few counts of this clonotype. The V gene is TRBV27, the J gene TRBJ1-1; maybe TRBD1 (6 bases). Deletions cut 6 bases from V and 5 bases from J, with 16 bases between. Looked up from germline, CDR1 is MNHEY and CDR2 is SMNVEV (reference sequence). The CDR3 has 14 amino acids. CDR3 in amino acids: CASSPRGGGTEAFF. The CDR3 DNA is TGTGCCAGCAGCCCCAGGGGAGGAGGAACTGAAGCTTTCTTT.

The rearrangement links TRBV5-6 to TRBJ1-1; D unresolved. Germline values: CDR1 SGHDT, CDR2 YYEEEE. Deletions cut 3 bases from V and 3 bases from J, with 6 bases between. The CDR3 has 12 amino acids. Here the CDR3 DNA reads TGTGCCAGCAGCTCGTGGGACACTGAAGCTTTCTTT. It encodes CASSSWDTEAFF.